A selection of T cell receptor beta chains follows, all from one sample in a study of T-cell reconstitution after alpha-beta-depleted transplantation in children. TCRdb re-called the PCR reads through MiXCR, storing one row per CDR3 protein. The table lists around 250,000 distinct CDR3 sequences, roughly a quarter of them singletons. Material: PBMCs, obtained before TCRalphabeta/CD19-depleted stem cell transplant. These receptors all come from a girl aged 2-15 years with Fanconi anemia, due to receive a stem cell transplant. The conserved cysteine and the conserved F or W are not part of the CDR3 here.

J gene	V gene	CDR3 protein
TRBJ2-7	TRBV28	ASGTPYEQY
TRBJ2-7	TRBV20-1	SAGQGATFYEQY
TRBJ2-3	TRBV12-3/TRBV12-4	ASSLARGPTDTQY
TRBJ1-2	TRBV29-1	SVEWTDYGYT
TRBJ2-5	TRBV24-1	ATSDLGQQETQY
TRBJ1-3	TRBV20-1	SARPRGVAGNTIY
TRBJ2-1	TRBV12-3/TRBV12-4	ASSLGLAGGRGEQF
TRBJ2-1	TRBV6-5	ASSGAGGFTNNEQF
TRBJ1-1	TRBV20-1	SARGGDTEAF
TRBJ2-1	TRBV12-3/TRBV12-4	ASSLGGPSWGHNEQF
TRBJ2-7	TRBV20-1	SARDYIGKGAYEQY
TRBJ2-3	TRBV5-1	ASRTSGATTDTQY
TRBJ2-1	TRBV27	ASSSNDQAQF
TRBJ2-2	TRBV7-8	ASSLNTLNTGELF
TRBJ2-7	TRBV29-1	SVSGTIYEQY
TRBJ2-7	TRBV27	AGPRDNSYEQY
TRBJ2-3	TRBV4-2	ASSQEIGLASTDTQY
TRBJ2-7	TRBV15	ATSRVYKSSYEQY
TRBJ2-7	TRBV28	ASSFVREGPYEQY
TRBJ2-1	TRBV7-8	ASSTTPGGSSYNEQF
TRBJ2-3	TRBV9	ASSVSQWGTDTQY
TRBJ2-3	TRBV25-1	ASSIAGRTDTQY
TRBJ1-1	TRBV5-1	ASSLAPDRGGTEAF
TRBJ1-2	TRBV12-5	ASGFAGLSYGYT
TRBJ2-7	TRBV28	ASSITGIIYEQY
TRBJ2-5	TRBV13	ASSPGLAGGLALPQETQY
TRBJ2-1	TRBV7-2	ASSLYGLAGDEQF
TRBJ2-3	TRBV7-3	ASSLSGGAVDTQY
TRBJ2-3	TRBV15	ATSRVWATDTQY
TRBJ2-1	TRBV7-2	ASSRLAEQF